This T cell receptor (beta chain) comes out of a study of T cells after yellow fever vaccination. Overall study context: Fractions with few cells were prepared using SMART-Seq v4 Ultra Low Input.

Study-level findings and limits: A small proportion of clonotypes was detected in both the CD4 and CD8 compartments. Boosting was followed by the reappearance of most primary-vaccination clones (around 95% CD4, around 90% CD8).

This clonotype was counted many times. The target antigen is unknown. This CDR3 is built from 13 residues. Unmatched junction bases numbered 3, after V lost 5 bases and J lost 0 bases. Germline-derived CDR1 and CDR2 are SQVTM and ANQGSEA. It was through 5'RACE template switching that TCR cDNA was made, with a universal primer site and UMIs added. A single record per CDR3 protein comes from TCRdb applying MiXCR to the 5' RACE reads. The sample carries about 63,000 distinct CDR3 sequences, 6% to 7.5% recorded once. The specimen was CD8+ T cells sorted from PBMCs, collected 15 days after the yellow fever booster vaccination. This receptor was taken from a man aged 30 to 39 who received the YFV17D yellow fever vaccine. The chain uses TRBV29-1 and TRBJ2-7, with 8 bases identical to TRBD2. CDR3 protein: CSVLSGNSYEQYF. The CDR3 DNA is TGCAGCGTTCTTAGCGGGAACTCCTACGAGCAGTACTTC.